This T cell receptor beta chain was sequenced in a study of shared clonotypes between healthy human individuals. Naivety among CD8 cells was defined by CD45RO negativity and positive CCR7 selection, thereby excluding terminally differentiated effector memory CD45RA+ cells. Of note for this clone: Its matching antigen is unknown.

The input for sorted-subset replicate PCRs was about 0.2 ug DNA, about 29,000 T cell genomes. The assay was immunoSEQ multiplex PCR, and TCRdb's table has in-frame clones only and misses some. The sample includes hundreds of thousands of clones, roughly 98% of them seen just once. Study results and limitations: Among several donors, about 5% of naive CD4 clonotypes were found in common.

CDR1 and CDR2 (germline): MDHEN, SYDVKM. V lost 8 bases and J lost 1, with 11 bases in between. The CDR3 has 13 amino acids. The receptor was isolated from a man in his thirties or forties in good health. The genes are TRBV28 and TRBJ1-2; a possible D gene is TRBD1 (6 bases). Sequenced: naive CD8+ T cells sorted from blood. CDR3 protein: CASGTGFNYGYTF. DNA for the CDR3: TGTGCCAGCGGAACAGGGTTTAACTATGGCTACACCTTC.